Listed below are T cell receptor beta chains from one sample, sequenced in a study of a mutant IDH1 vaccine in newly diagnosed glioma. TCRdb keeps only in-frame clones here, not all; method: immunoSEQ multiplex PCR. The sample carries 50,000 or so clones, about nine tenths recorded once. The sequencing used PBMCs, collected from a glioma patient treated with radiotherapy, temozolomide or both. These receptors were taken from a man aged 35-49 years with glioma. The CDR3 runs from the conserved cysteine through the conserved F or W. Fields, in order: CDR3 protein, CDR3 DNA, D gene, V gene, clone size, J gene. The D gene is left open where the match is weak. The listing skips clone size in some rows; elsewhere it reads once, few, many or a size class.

CDR3: CSVERGAGTYEQYF
DNA: TGCAGCGTCGAAAGGGGAGCGGGGACCTACGAGCAGTACTTC
D: TRBD2
V: TRBV29-1
size: once
J: TRBJ2-7

CDR3: CASSLVGHEQYF
DNA: TGTGCCAGCAGCTTAGTAGGCCACGAGCAGTACTTC
D: -
V: TRBV7-2
size: -
J: TRBJ2-7

CDR3: CASSFLTGSNEKLFF
DNA: TGTGCCAGCAGTTTCCTCACTGGAAGTAATGAAAAACTGTTTTTT
D: -
V: TRBV6-1
size: -
J: TRBJ1-4

CDR3: CASSQVFQGRNNEKLFF
DNA: TGCGCCAGCAGCCAAGTCTTCCAGGGCAGGAATAATGAAAAACTGTTTTTT
D: -
V: TRBV4-1
size: -
J: TRBJ1-4

CDR3: CASSYSPQSDTQYF
DNA: TGTGCCAGCAGTTACTCCCCCCAGTCAGATACGCAGTATTTT
D: -
V: TRBV6-6
size: once
J: TRBJ2-3

CDR3: CASRRSGTGNTEAFF
DNA: TGTGCCAGCAGGAGATCCGGGACAGGGAACACTGAAGCTTTCTTT
D: TRBD1
V: TRBV6-5
size: -
J: TRBJ1-1

CDR3: CASSPDRGSSYEQYF
DNA: TGTGCCAGCAGCCCCGACAGGGGAAGCTCCTACGAGCAGTACTTC
D: TRBD1
V: TRBV6-5
size: -
J: TRBJ2-7

CDR3: CASSRAGPPDQYF
DNA: TGTGCCAGCAGTCGGGCGGGTCCCCCGGACCAGTACTTC
D: -
V: TRBV5-6
size: -
J: TRBJ2-5

CDR3: CASSQTGRATGELFF
DNA: TGTGCCAGCAGCCAAACCGGGAGGGCCACCGGGGAGCTGTTTTTT
D: TRBD2
V: TRBV7-2
size: -
J: TRBJ2-2

CDR3: CASSRTGHEQYF
DNA: TGTGCCAGCAGCAGGACAGGTCACGAGCAGTACTTC
D: TRBD1
V: TRBV27
size: once
J: TRBJ2-7

CDR3: CASSSSGTGGYEQYF
DNA: TGTGCCAGCAGTTCGTCCGGGACAGGGGGCTACGAGCAGTACTTC
D: TRBD1
V: TRBV27
size: -
J: TRBJ2-7

CDR3: CASSVGAGVDTGELFF
DNA: TGTGCCAGCAGCGTAGGAGCGGGAGTGGACACCGGGGAGCTGTTTTTT
D: TRBD2
V: TRBV9
size: once
J: TRBJ2-2

CDR3: CASSHQGGTGAYEQYF
DNA: TGTGCCAGCAGCCACCAAGGGGGGACAGGAGCGTACGAGCAGTACTTC
D: TRBD1
V: TRBV9
size: -
J: TRBJ2-7

CDR3: CASSRGRYTEAFF
DNA: TGTGCCAGCAGCCGGGGACGGTACACTGAAGCTTTCTTT
D: -
V: TRBV7-2
size: -
J: TRBJ1-1

CDR3: CASSQAAVLLPYEQYF
DNA: TGCGCCAGCAGCCAAGCAGCGGTTCTCCTTCCGTACGAGCAGTACTTC
D: -
V: TRBV4-1
size: -
J: TRBJ2-7

CDR3: CASSLEGLAGETQYF
DNA: TGTGCCAGCAGCTTAGAGGGACTAGCGGGAGAGACCCAGTACTTC
D: TRBD2
V: TRBV7-2
size: -
J: TRBJ2-5

CDR3: CASSLWSGGHTGELFF
DNA: TGTGCCAGCAGTTTATGGTCGGGAGGCCACACCGGGGAGCTGTTTTTT
D: TRBD2
V: TRBV27
size: -
J: TRBJ2-2

CDR3: CASSIQGLTEAFF
DNA: TGCGCCAGCAGCATCCAGGGCCTCACTGAAGCTTTCTTT
D: -
V: TRBV4-3
size: -
J: TRBJ1-1

CDR3: CASNVEGEEKLFF
DNA: TGTGCCAGCAACGTAGAGGGAGAGGAAAAACTGTTTTTT
D: -
V: TRBV2
size: -
J: TRBJ1-4

CDR3: CASSLDPKGPQRNIQYF
DNA: TGCGCCAGCAGCTTGGATCCGAAGGGACCCCAGAGGAACATTCAGTACTTC
D: -
V: TRBV5-1
size: -
J: TRBJ2-4

CDR3: CASSLAHGGGSYEQYF
DNA: TGTGCCAGCAGCTTAGCGCACGGGGGAGGCTCCTACGAGCAGTACTTC
D: -
V: TRBV7-9
size: -
J: TRBJ2-7

CDR3: CASSFEQIRRTGELFF
DNA: TGTGCCAGCAGTTTTGAGCAGATTAGACGGACCGGGGAGCTGTTTTTT
D: -
V: TRBV27
size: -
J: TRBJ2-2

CDR3: CASSLAGWQGDTIYF
DNA: TGTGCCAGCAGCTTAGCGGGGTGGCAGGGGGACACCATATATTTT
D: TRBD1
V: TRBV7-2
size: few
J: TRBJ1-3

CDR3: CANSQRTGGNSQFF
DNA: TGTGCCAACTCGCAGCGTACAGGGGGGAATTCGCAGTTCTTC
D: TRBD1
V: TRBV7-9
size: -
J: TRBJ2-1

CDR3: CASSVGNPGGTDTEAFF
DNA: TGTGCCAGCAGCGTAGGGAACCCGGGGGGGACGGACACTGAAGCTTTCTTT
D: -
V: TRBV9
size: -
J: TRBJ1-1

CDR3: CASSARTSGYGELFF
DNA: TGTGCCAGTAGTGCAAGGACTAGCGGGTACGGGGAGCTGTTTTTT
D: TRBD2
V: TRBV19
size: -
J: TRBJ2-2

CDR3: CASSRLAGLTDTQYF
DNA: TGTGCCAGCAGCCGACTAGCGGGACTCACAGATACGCAGTATTTT
D: TRBD2
V: TRBV11-2
size: -
J: TRBJ2-3

CDR3: CASSEGKYAGGSEQYF
DNA: TGTGCCAGCAGTGAAGGGAAGTACGCCGGCGGTAGCGAGCAGTACTTC
D: -
V: TRBV6-1
size: -
J: TRBJ2-7

CDR3: CASSSGLVNEQFF
DNA: TGTGCCAGCAGTTCAGGGTTAGTGAATGAGCAGTTCTTC
D: -
V: TRBV7-9
size: -
J: TRBJ2-1

CDR3: CSVEGHDDQGSYNEQFF
DNA: TGCAGCGTTGAGGGACACGACGACCAGGGCTCCTACAATGAGCAGTTCTTC
D: -
V: TRBV29-1
size: -
J: TRBJ2-1

CDR3: CASSPEGAGFVAKNIQYF
DNA: TGTGCCAGCAGTCCCGAGGGGGCGGGCTTTGTAGCCAAAAACATTCAGTACTTC
D: TRBD1
V: TRBV27
size: -
J: TRBJ2-4

CDR3: CASGLRGSQPQHF
DNA: TGTGCCAGCGGCCTCAGGGGGAGTCAGCCCCAGCATTTT
D: TRBD1
V: TRBV28
size: once
J: TRBJ1-5

CDR3: CASSSPDRGLYGYTF
DNA: TGTGCCAGCAGTTCGCCAGACAGGGGGCTTTATGGCTACACCTTC
D: TRBD1
V: TRBV6-5
size: -
J: TRBJ1-2

CDR3: CASSLGGEGTEAFF
DNA: TGCGCCAGCAGCCTAGGGGGCGAAGGGACTGAAGCTTTCTTT
D: TRBD1
V: TRBV5-1
size: -
J: TRBJ1-1

CDR3: CASSSDRGLINEKLFF
DNA: TGTGCCAGCAGTTCTGACAGGGGGCTTATTAATGAAAAACTGTTTTTT
D: TRBD1
V: TRBV7-8
size: -
J: TRBJ1-4

CDR3: CASSYLQGRTTGELFF
DNA: TGTGCCAGCAGTTACTTACAGGGTAGGACCACCGGGGAGCTGTTTTTT
D: -
V: TRBV6-5
size: -
J: TRBJ2-2

CDR3: CASSLGTSAQETQYF
DNA: TGCGCCAGCAGCTTGGGGACTAGCGCCCAAGAGACCCAGTACTTC
D: TRBD2
V: TRBV5-1
size: -
J: TRBJ2-5

CDR3: CASWVGPPEKLFF
DNA: TGTGCCAGCTGGGTAGGGCCTCCTGAAAAACTGTTTTTT
D: -
V: TRBV6-6
size: -
J: TRBJ1-4

CDR3: CASRSDRVWEQYF
DNA: TGTGCCAGCAGGTCGGACAGGGTATGGGAGCAGTACTTC
D: TRBD1
V: TRBV28
size: -
J: TRBJ2-7

CDR3: CASSQNRVETNEKLFF
DNA: TGTGCCAGCAGCCAGAACAGGGTCGAAACTAATGAAAAACTGTTTTTT
D: -
V: TRBV5-5
size: -
J: TRBJ1-4

CDR3: CASSLGPRMGQFF
DNA: TGTGCCAGCAGCTTGGGACCTCGAATGGGGCAGTTCTTC
D: -
V: TRBV7-2
size: -
J: TRBJ2-1